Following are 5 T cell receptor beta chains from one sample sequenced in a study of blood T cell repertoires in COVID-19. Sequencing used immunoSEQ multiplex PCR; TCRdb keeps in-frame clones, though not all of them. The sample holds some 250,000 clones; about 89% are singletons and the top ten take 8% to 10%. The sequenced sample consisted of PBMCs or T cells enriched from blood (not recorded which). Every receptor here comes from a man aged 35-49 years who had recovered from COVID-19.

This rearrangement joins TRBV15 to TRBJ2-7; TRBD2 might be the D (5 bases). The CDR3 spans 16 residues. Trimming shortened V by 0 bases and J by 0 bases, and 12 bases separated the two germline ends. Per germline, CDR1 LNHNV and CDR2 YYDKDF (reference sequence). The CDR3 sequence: CATSRDRGISSYEQYF. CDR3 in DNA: TGTGCCACCAGCAGAGATAGAGGGATTAGCTCCTACGAGCAGTACTTC.

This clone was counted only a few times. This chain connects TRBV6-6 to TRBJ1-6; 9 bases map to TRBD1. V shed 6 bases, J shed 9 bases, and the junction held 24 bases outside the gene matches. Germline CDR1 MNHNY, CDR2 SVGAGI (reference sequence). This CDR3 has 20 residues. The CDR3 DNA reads TGTGCCAGCAGCAGAAGAAGGCGTCCGAACCGGGACAGGGAAGGTTCACCCCTCCACTTT. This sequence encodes CASSRRRRPNRDREGSPLHF.

The chain's CDR3 is CASSPRAGGRQETQYF. CDR3 coding DNA: TGTGCCAGCTCACCAAGAGCGGGGGGACGCCAAGAGACCCAGTACTTC. V usage is TRBV18 and J usage is TRBJ2-5; TRBD2 agrees at 9 bases. With V trimmed by 2 bases and J by 1 base, 5 bases remained unmatched. CDR3 length: 16 residues. Germline CDR1 reads KGHSH; CDR2 reads LQKENI.

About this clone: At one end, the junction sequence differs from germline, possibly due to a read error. The CDR3 region is CASSHSSEQYF. The CDR3 coding sequence is TGTGCCAGCAGCCACTCCTCCGAGCAGTACTTC. This chain uses TRBV14 with TRBJ2-7; D ambiguous. Germline V gene sequence: CDR1 SGHDN, CDR2 FVKESK. The CDR3 totals 11 residues.

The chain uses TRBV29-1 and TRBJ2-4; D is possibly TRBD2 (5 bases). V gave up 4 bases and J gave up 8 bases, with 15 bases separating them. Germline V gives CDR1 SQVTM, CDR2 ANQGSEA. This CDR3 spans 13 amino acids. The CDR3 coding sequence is TGCAGCGTTGTAGGATCCGAGGGTGACATTCAGTACTTC. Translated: CSVVGSEGDIQYF.